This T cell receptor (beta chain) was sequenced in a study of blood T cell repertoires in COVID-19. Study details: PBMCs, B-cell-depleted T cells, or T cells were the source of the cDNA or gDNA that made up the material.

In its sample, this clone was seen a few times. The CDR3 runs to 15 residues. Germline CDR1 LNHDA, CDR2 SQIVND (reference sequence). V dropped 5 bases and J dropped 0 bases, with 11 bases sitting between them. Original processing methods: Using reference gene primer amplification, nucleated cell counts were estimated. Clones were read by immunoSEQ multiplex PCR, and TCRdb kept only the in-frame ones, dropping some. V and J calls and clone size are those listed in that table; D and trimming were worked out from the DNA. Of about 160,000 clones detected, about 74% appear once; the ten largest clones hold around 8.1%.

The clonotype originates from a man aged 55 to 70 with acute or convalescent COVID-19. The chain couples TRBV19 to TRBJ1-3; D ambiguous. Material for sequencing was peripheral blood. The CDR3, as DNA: TGTGCCAGTAGTTTCGGACTTCACTCTGGAAACACCATATATTTT. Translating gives CASSFGLHSGNTIYF.